Listed below are T cell receptor beta chains from one sample, sequenced in a study of cytomegalovirus exposure and HLA in healthy donors. Assay: immunoSEQ multiplex PCR; the TCRdb copy retains only in-frame clones and omits some. In the table there are 95,000 to 150,000 clones, 70% to 85% of which are singletons. Sequences were obtained from PBMCs. Receptors were obtained from a woman aged 40 to 50 in good health and CMV-seropositive. CDR3s include the opening cysteine and the closing phenylalanine or tryptophan. A D gene is named only where the DNA matches it firmly. Only part of the rows carry a size: once, few, many, or a class if the clone is expanded.

15	TRBV19	NA	TRBJ2-1	NA	CASSISQTIHNEQFF	TGTGCCAGTAGTATTTCACAGACTATTCACAATGAGCAGTTCTTC
13	TRBV7-3	NA	TRBJ1-2	NA	CASSTRQSYGYTF	TGTGCCAGCAGCACAAGACAGTCCTATGGCTACACCTTC
13	TRBV6-5	NA	TRBJ1-2	once	CASSAVLSGVNTF	TGTGCCAGCAGTGCGGTACTCTCCGGGGTGAACACCTTC
15	TRBV6-1	TRBD2	TRBJ2-1	NA	CASNERLAPRPEQFF	TGTGCCAGCAATGAAAGACTAGCCCCCCGCCCTGAGCAGTTCTTC
16	TRBV5-4	TRBD1	TRBJ2-3	NA	CASSPGTVRTTDTQYF	TGTGCCAGCAGCCCCGGGACAGTCAGGACCACAGATACGCAGTATTTT
15	TRBV7-2	TRBD1	TRBJ1-5	NA	CASSLEGTVNQPQHF	TGTGCCAGCAGCTTAGAAGGGACAGTAAATCAGCCCCAGCATTTT
13	TRBV30	NA	TRBJ2-7	NA	CAWSPGVSYEQYF	TGTGCCTGGAGTCCGGGAGTGTCCTACGAGCAGTACTTC
15	TRBV19	TRBD2	TRBJ2-7	NA	CASSIGLAGVYEQYF	TGTGCCAGTAGTATAGGACTAGCGGGAGTCTACGAGCAGTACTTC
13	TRBV10-2	NA	TRBJ2-1	NA	CASSGTRYNEQFF	TGCGCCAGCAGTGGCACCAGATACAATGAGCAGTTCTTC
17	TRBV19	NA	TRBJ2-3	once	CASREGRGGKVTDTQYF	TGTGCCAGCAGAGAGGGGAGGGGGGGGAAGGTTACAGATACGCAGTATTTT
14	TRBV5-1	NA	TRBJ1-4	few	CASSGLGENEKLFF	TGCGCCAGCAGCGGATTAGGGGAAAATGAAAAACTGTTTTTT
13	TRBV11-2	TRBD1	TRBJ1-2	NA	CASSPDRDYGYTF	TGTGCCAGCAGTCCCGACAGGGATTATGGCTACACCTTC
16	TRBV28	NA	TRBJ1-3	NA	CASSFLTGRKGNTIYF	TGTGCCAGCAGTTTTCTTACAGGAAGAAAGGGAAACACCATATATTTT
14	TRBV7-9	NA	TRBJ1-2	NA	CASSLEPSNYGYTF	TGTGCCAGCAGCTTAGAGCCCTCGAACTATGGCTACACCTTC
19	TRBV28	TRBD2	TRBJ2-3	NA	CASSLLSLRTSGGTDTQYF	TGTGCCAGCAGTTTATTGTCGCTGCGGACTAGCGGTGGCACAGATACGCAGTATTTT
16	TRBV14	NA	TRBJ1-4	NA	CASSQVRTATNEKLFF	TGTGCCAGCAGCCAAGTACGAACAGCAACTAATGAAAAACTGTTTTTT
14	TRBV19	TRBD2	TRBJ2-1	NA	CASRGLAVYNEQFF	TGTGCCAGTAGGGGACTAGCGGTGTACAATGAGCAGTTCTTC